A single sample gave rise to the 2 T cell receptor beta chains below, sequenced in a study of siplizumab effects on memory and regulatory T cells. Assay: immunoSEQ multiplex PCR; the TCRdb copy retains only in-frame clones and omits some. The profile shows approximately 120,000 clones, about 90% of them singletons. The sample consisted of Tregs sorted from blood. The origin of the receptors is a human donor in good health.

The J gene is TRBJ2-5, the V gene TRBV7-8; D is perhaps TRBD2 (5 bases). Between the trimmed V and J ends, which lost 1 base and 5 bases, there was a span of 11 bases. This CDR3 spans 14 amino acids. Germline assignment: CDR1 SGHVS and CDR2 FQNEAQ. CDR3 loop: CASSLVSGMETQYF. Here the CDR3 DNA reads TGTGCCAGCAGCTTAGTGTCGGGGATGGAGACCCAGTACTTC.

A remark on this clone: Other nucleotide sequences in the sample specify the same CDR3. This chain connects TRBV5-6 to TRBJ2-3; either TRBD1 or TRBD2 may supply D (6 bases each). The CDR3 loop spans 15 amino acids. Germline CDR1 reads SGHDT; CDR2 reads YYEEEE. Deletions cut 0 bases from V and 0 bases from J, with 8 bases between. The CDR3 DNA is TGTGCCAGCAGCTTGGGGGGGGCCAGCACAGATACGCAGTATTTT. This translates into CASSLGGASTDTQYF.